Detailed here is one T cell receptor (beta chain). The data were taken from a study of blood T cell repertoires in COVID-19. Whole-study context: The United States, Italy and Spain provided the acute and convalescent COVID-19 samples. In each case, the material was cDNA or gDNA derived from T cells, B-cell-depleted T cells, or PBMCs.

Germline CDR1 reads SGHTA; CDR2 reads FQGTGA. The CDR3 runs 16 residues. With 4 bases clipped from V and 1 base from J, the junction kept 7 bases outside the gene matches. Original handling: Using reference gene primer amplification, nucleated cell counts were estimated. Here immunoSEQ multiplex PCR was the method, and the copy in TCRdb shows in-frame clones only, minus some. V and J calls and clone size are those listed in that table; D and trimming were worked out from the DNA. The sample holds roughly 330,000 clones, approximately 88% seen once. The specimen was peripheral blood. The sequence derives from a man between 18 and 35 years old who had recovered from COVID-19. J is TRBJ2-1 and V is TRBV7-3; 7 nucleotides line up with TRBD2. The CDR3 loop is CASSSLSGVSYNEQFF. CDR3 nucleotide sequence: TGTGCCAGCAGCTCCTTAAGCGGGGTTTCCTACAATGAGCAGTTCTTC. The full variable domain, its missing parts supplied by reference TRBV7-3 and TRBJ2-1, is GAGVSQTPSNKVTEKGKYVELRCDPISGHTALYWYRQSLGQGPEFLIYFQGTGAADDSGLPNDRFFAVRPEGSVSTLKIQRTERGDSAVYLCASSSLSGVSYNEQFFGPGTRLTVL.